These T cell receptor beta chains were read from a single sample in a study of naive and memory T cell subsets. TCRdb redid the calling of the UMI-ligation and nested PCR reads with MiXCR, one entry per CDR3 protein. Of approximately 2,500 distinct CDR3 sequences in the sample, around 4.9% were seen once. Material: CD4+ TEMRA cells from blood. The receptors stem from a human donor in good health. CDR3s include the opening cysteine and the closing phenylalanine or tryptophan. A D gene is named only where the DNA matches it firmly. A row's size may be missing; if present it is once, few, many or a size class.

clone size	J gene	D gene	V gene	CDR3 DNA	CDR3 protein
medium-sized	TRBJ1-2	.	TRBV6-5	TGTGCCAGCAGTTACCTTAGTAGAGGGGTAACCTATGGCTACACCTTC	CASSYLSRGVTYGYTF
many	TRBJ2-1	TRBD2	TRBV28	TGTGCCAGCAGGGCGGGGGGATCAGGCGAGCAGTTCTTC	CASRAGGSGEQFF
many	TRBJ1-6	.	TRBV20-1	TGCAGTGCTAGGGCACTGAGCTCCTATAATTCACCCCTCCACTTT	CSARALSSYNSPLHF
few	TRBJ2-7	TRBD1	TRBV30	TGTGCCTGGAGCCCGGGACAGGGGATTATCTACGAGCAGTACTTC	CAWSPGQGIIYEQYF
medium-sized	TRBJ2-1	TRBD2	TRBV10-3	TGTGCCATCAGTGAGTCGACGGTCGCGGGGGGAGCAAATGAGCAGTTCTTC	CAISESTVAGGANEQFF
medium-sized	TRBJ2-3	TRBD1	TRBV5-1	TGCGCCAGCAGCTTGGGACAGGGTGGCAGCACAGATACGCAGTATTTT	CASSLGQGGSTDTQYF
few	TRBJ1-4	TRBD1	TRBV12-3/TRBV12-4	TGTGCCAGCAGGACAAACGGACAGGGGCAGAAACTGTTTTTT	CASRTNGQGQKLFF
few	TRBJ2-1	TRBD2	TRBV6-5	TGTGCCAGCAGCCCCCGGGGCGGGAGAGGGTACAATGAGCAGTTCTTC	CASSPRGGRGYNEQFF
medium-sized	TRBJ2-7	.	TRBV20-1	TGCAGTGCTCTTCAGACGAGCTACGAGCAGTACTTC	CSALQTSYEQYF
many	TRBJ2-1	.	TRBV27	TGTGCCAGCAGTTTGGGTCGGGGGTGGGGATACAATGAGCAGTTCTTC	CASSLGRGWGYNEQFF
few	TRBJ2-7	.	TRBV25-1	TGTGCCAGCAGTGAAGGGGGAATCTCCTACGAGCAGTACTTC	CASSEGGISYEQYF
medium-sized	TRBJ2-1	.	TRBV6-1	TGTGCCAGCAGTGGGCAGGGCTGGGGGCAGTTCTTC	CASSGQGWGQFF
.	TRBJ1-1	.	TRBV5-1	TGCGCCAGCAGCCCCCGGCCGACGGTGAACACTGAAGCTTTCTTT	CASSPRPTVNTEAFF
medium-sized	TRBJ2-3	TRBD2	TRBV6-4	TGTGCCAGCAGGAGGACTAGCGGGAGCACAGATACGCAGTATTTT	CASRRTSGSTDTQYF
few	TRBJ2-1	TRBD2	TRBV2	TGTGCCAGCAGTGCGGGACTAGCGTTTGGCAATGAGCAGTTCTTC	CASSAGLAFGNEQFF
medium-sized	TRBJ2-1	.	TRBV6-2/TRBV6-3	TGTGCCAGCAGTTACTCGGACATTGTGGGAGTCTACAATGAGCAGTTCTTC	CASSYSDIVGVYNEQFF
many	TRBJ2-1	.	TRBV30	TGTGCCTGGACCGCCCAGGGTTTTGGGTCCTACAATGAGCAGTTCTTC	CAWTAQGFGSYNEQFF
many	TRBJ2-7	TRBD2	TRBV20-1	TGCAGTGCCGACGGACTAGCGACCCACGAGCAGTACTTC	CSADGLATHEQYF
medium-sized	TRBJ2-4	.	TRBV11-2	TGTGCCAGCAGCCTAAAGAGAAACGGGGTCGGATACTTC	CASSLKRNGVGYF
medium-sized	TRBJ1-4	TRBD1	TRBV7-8	TGTGCCAGCAGCCAGCACGGGACAGGGGTTGAAAAACTGTTTTTT	CASSQHGTGVEKLFF
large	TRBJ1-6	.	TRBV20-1	TGCAGTGCTAGAGATAGCCAGGGTAAATCACCCCTCCACTTT	CSARDSQGKSPLHF
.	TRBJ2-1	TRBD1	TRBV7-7	TGTGCCAGCAGCTCCGGACAGGGGGCCAATGAGCAGTTCTTC	CASSSGQGANEQFF
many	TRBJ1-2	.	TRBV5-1	TGCGCCAGCAGCTTGGGCCCTACTGGAGGCTATGGCTACACCTTC	CASSLGPTGGYGYTF
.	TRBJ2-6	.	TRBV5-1	TGCGCCAGCCGCGGTGGTGGGGGTACCGGGGCCAACGTCCTGACTTTC	CASRGGGGTGANVLTF
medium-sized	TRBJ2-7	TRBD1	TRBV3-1	TGTGCCAGCAGCAGGACAGGGGTCAACGAGCAGTACTTC	CASSRTGVNEQYF
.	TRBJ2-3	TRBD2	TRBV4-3	TGCGCCAGCAGCCAAGCACTAGCGGGAGGGGAAGATAAGAAGTATTTT	CASSQALAGGEDKKYF
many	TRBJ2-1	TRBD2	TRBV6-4	TGTGCCAGCAGCTTAGCGGGAGACTCCTACAATGAGCAGTTCTTC	CASSLAGDSYNEQFF
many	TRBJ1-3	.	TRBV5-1	TGCGCCAGCAGCTCGTTCGGGGACTCTGGAAACACCATATATTTT	CASSSFGDSGNTIYF
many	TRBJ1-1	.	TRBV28	TGTGCCAGCAGACTCCTGAGTCAAGGCACTGAAGCTTTCTTT	CASRLLSQGTEAFF
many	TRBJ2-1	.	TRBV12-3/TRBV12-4	TGTGCCAGCAGTTTAGCCTCGAGTAATGAGCAGTTCTTC	CASSLASSNEQFF
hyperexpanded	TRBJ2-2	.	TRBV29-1	TGCAGCGTTGAGACCAGCGGCTTGAACACCGGGGAGCTGTTTTTT	CSVETSGLNTGELFF
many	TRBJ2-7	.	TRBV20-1	TGCAGTGCTAGAGGCAGGGTTAGAGAGCAGTACTTC	CSARGRVREQYF
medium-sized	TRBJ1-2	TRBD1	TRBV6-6	TGTGCCAGCAGTACCAGACAGGGAGATGGCTACACCTTC	CASSTRQGDGYTF
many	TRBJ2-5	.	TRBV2	TGTGCCAGCAGGAGGGAACAGGGCTCCAAGACCCAGTACTTC	CASRREQGSKTQYF
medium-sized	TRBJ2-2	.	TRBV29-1	TGCAGCGTTGCGTGGGGCCGCCCTTCGAACACCGGGGAGCTGTTTTTT	CSVAWGRPSNTGELFF
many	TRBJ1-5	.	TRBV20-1	TGCAGTGCTCCCCCAACACTACCCAATCAGCCCCAGCATTTT	CSAPPTLPNQPQHF
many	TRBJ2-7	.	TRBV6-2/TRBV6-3	TGTGCCAGCAGTTACCGGGACACCTACGAGCAGTACTTC	CASSYRDTYEQYF
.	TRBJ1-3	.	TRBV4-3	TGCGCCAGCAGCCCACTAGGGGGTTTGGGAAACACCATATATTTT	CASSPLGGLGNTIYF
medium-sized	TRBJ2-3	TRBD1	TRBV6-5	TGTGCCAGCAGTGAACACAGGGGGCAGTACATCGGCAAGACAGATACGCAGTATTTT	CASSEHRGQYIGKTDTQYF
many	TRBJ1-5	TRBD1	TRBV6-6	TGTGCCAGCAGTAAAAAGGCCACCGCAGGGGGACAGGGACATCAGCCCCAGCATTTT	CASSKKATAGGQGHQPQHF
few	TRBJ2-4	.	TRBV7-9	TGTGCCAGCAGCTTAACGGGCCTAGCCAAAAACATTCAGTACTTC	CASSLTGLAKNIQYF
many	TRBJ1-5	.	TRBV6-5	TGTGCCAGCAGTTTCCGGGGTCAGCCCCAGCATTTT	CASSFRGQPQHF
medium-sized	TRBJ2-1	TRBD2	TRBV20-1	TGCAGTGCTAGCCCCGCCCTAGGACTAGCGGGAGTCCATGAGCAGTTCTTC	CSASPALGLAGVHEQFF
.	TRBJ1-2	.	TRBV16	TGTGCCAGCAGCCCAACCTCTCTGGGGTTGGGGTATGGCTACACCTTC	CASSPTSLGLGYGYTF
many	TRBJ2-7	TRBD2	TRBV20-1	TGCAGTGCGACGCGAAGCGGGAGGTCCTACGAGCAGTACTTC	CSATRSGRSYEQYF
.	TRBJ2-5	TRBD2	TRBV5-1	TGCGCCAGCAGCTTGGGCGGGAGTGGGATGGAGACCCAGTACTTC	CASSLGGSGMETQYF
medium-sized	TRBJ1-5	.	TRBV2	TGTGCCAGCAGCAGGGGCTATAGCAATCAGCCCCAGCATTTT	CASSRGYSNQPQHF
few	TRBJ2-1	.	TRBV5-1	TGCGCCAGCAGCGAACCTAGGGGTGGGCAGTTCTTC	CASSEPRGGQFF